This T cell receptor (beta chain) was profiled in a study of T cells after yellow fever vaccination. Germline V lookup: CDR1 LGHDT, CDR2 YNNKEL (reference sequence). This CDR3 contains 14 residues. The V end was cut by 1 base, the J end by 0 bases, with 4 bases between. TCR cDNA, made by 5'RACE template switching, carried an added universal primer site and UMIs. TCRdb analysed the 5' RACE reads with MiXCR anew, one entry per CDR3 protein. The table lists a few hundred thousand distinct CDR3 sequences, approximately 5.2% of them singletons. A remark on this clonotype: Its antigen remains unidentified.

Regarding the study as a whole: Only a small proportion of the clonotypes turned up in both the CD4 and the CD8 compartments, likely arising from convergent recombination. Contamination by abundant bulk-population clonotypes could be present in FACS-sorted repertoires. Peak timing came faster in the weaker secondary response, day 5 versus 15.

The chain links TRBV3-1 to TRBJ1-5; the D is unclear. Source: CD4+ T cells sorted from PBMCs, taken on the day of the yellow fever booster vaccination. This TCR was recovered from a man aged 18 to 30 who received the YFV17D yellow fever vaccine. CDR3 nucleotides: TGTGCCAGCAGCCAAGCGTATAGCAATCAGCCCCAGCATTTT. Encoded protein: CASSQAYSNQPQHF.